Listed below are T cell receptor beta chains from one sample, sequenced in a study of CD8 T cells in Susac syndrome. TCRdb passed the immunoSEQ multiplex PCR reads through MiXCR, listing each CDR3 protein once. Of approximately 190,000 distinct CDR3 sequences listed, approximately 94% are singletons. Source material: CD4+ T cells from PBMCs. The receptors originated from a human donor with Susac syndrome. Both conserved end residues are part of each CDR3. The D gene is left open where the match is weak. Only part of the rows carry a size: once, few, many, or a class if the clone is expanded.

TRBJ2-3 TRBV11-2 14 once TRBD1 CASGISGGADTQYF TGTGCCAGCGGCATATCAGGGGGAGCAGATACGCAGTATTTT
TRBJ2-7 TRBV30 14 - - CAWTRRGPSYEQYF TGTGCCTGGACTCGCCGGGGGCCTTCCTACGAGCAGTACTTC
TRBJ2-7 TRBV7-9 15 - - CASSSPGLSSYEQYF TGTGCCAGCAGCTCACCGGGACTGAGCTCCTACGAGCAGTACTTC
TRBJ1-6 TRBV9 15 - - CASSVALSGNSPLHF TGTGCCAGCAGCGTAGCTTTGTCAGGGAATTCACCCCTCCACTTT
TRBJ2-3 TRBV30 14 - - CAWSVDLASDTQYF TGTGCCTGGAGTGTAGATCTAGCGTCAGATACGCAGTATTTT
TRBJ2-7 TRBV18 14 few - CASSPGTDSYEQYF TGTGCCAGCTCACCTGGGACTGACTCCTACGAGCAGTACTTC
TRBJ2-7 TRBV19 13 once - CASSIAISYEQYF TGTGCCAGTAGTATAGCCATTTCCTACGAGCAGTACTTC
TRBJ1-6 TRBV27 18 once - CASSLSGGGQTYNSPLHF TGTGCCAGCAGTTTATCCGGGGGAGGACAGACTTATAATTCACCCCTCCACTTT
TRBJ2-3 TRBV6-6 15 - - CASSYEDIRTDTQYF TGTGCCAGCAGTTACGAGGATATTCGCACAGATACGCAGTATTTT
TRBJ2-7 TRBV30 15 - TRBD1 CAWSPKDRGRYEQYF TGTGCCTGGAGTCCTAAGGACAGGGGGCGATACGAGCAGTACTTC
TRBJ1-1 TRBV4-1 15 once - CASSHPAGGVTEAFF TGCGCCAGCAGCCATCCCGCGGGGGGAGTCACTGAAGCTTTCTTT
TRBJ2-5 TRBV2 13 once TRBD2 CASTRTSGGTQYF TGTGCCAGCACGCGGACTAGCGGTGGGACCCAGTACTTC
TRBJ2-7 TRBV4-2 20 - TRBD2 CASSQEASLAGGRGPYEQYF TGTGCCAGCAGCCAAGAGGCGAGTCTAGCGGGGGGCAGGGGCCCCTACGAGCAGTACTTC
TRBJ2-3 TRBV12-3/TRBV12-4 11 - - CASTMGDTQYF TGTGCCAGCACCATGGGAGATACGCAGTATTTT
TRBJ2-2 TRBV29-1 13 - - CSVDGKNTGELFF TGCAGCGTTGATGGGAAGAACACCGGGGAGCTGTTTTTT
TRBJ2-7 TRBV5-4 14 - - CASSFTAGSYEQYF TGTGCCAGCAGCTTTACGGCAGGGAGCTACGAGCAGTACTTC
TRBJ1-2 TRBV6-2/TRBV6-3 12 - - CASSYLNYGYTF TGTGCCAGCAGTTACTTGAACTATGGCTACACCTTC
TRBJ2-5 TRBV29-1 12 - - CSVGGTKETQYF TGCAGCGTTGGCGGGACCAAAGAGACCCAGTACTTC
TRBJ1-1 TRBV9 13 - - CASSVESGAEAFF TGTGCCAGCAGCGTAGAGTCAGGAGCTGAAGCTTTCTTT
TRBJ2-2 TRBV7-2 13 - - CASTTLGGGELFF TGTGCCAGCACCACCCTGGGGGGCGGGGAGCTGTTTTTT
TRBJ2-2 TRBV7-8 16 - TRBD1 CASSPTRGPNTGELFF TGTGCCAGCAGTCCCACAAGGGGGCCGAACACCGGGGAGCTGTTTTTT
TRBJ1-4 TRBV12-3/TRBV12-4 16 once TRBD1 CASTPTGLKGDEKLFF TGTGCCAGCACCCCGACAGGGCTCAAAGGGGATGAAAAACTGTTTTTT
TRBJ1-1 TRBV30 12 - - CASRADPSEAFF TGTGCCTCACGGGCCGACCCATCTGAAGCTTTCTTT
TRBJ2-4 TRBV5-1 15 - - CASSSGELAKNIQYF TGCGCCAGCAGCTCGGGAGAACTGGCCAAAAACATTCAGTACTTC
TRBJ2-1 TRBV7-2 12 - - CASSFPQNTQFF TGTGCCAGCAGCTTCCCTCAGAACACGCAGTTCTTC
TRBJ2-2 TRBV4-1 16 - - CASSQVAFTNTGELFF TGCGCCAGCAGCCAAGTAGCTTTCACCAACACCGGGGAGCTGTTTTTT